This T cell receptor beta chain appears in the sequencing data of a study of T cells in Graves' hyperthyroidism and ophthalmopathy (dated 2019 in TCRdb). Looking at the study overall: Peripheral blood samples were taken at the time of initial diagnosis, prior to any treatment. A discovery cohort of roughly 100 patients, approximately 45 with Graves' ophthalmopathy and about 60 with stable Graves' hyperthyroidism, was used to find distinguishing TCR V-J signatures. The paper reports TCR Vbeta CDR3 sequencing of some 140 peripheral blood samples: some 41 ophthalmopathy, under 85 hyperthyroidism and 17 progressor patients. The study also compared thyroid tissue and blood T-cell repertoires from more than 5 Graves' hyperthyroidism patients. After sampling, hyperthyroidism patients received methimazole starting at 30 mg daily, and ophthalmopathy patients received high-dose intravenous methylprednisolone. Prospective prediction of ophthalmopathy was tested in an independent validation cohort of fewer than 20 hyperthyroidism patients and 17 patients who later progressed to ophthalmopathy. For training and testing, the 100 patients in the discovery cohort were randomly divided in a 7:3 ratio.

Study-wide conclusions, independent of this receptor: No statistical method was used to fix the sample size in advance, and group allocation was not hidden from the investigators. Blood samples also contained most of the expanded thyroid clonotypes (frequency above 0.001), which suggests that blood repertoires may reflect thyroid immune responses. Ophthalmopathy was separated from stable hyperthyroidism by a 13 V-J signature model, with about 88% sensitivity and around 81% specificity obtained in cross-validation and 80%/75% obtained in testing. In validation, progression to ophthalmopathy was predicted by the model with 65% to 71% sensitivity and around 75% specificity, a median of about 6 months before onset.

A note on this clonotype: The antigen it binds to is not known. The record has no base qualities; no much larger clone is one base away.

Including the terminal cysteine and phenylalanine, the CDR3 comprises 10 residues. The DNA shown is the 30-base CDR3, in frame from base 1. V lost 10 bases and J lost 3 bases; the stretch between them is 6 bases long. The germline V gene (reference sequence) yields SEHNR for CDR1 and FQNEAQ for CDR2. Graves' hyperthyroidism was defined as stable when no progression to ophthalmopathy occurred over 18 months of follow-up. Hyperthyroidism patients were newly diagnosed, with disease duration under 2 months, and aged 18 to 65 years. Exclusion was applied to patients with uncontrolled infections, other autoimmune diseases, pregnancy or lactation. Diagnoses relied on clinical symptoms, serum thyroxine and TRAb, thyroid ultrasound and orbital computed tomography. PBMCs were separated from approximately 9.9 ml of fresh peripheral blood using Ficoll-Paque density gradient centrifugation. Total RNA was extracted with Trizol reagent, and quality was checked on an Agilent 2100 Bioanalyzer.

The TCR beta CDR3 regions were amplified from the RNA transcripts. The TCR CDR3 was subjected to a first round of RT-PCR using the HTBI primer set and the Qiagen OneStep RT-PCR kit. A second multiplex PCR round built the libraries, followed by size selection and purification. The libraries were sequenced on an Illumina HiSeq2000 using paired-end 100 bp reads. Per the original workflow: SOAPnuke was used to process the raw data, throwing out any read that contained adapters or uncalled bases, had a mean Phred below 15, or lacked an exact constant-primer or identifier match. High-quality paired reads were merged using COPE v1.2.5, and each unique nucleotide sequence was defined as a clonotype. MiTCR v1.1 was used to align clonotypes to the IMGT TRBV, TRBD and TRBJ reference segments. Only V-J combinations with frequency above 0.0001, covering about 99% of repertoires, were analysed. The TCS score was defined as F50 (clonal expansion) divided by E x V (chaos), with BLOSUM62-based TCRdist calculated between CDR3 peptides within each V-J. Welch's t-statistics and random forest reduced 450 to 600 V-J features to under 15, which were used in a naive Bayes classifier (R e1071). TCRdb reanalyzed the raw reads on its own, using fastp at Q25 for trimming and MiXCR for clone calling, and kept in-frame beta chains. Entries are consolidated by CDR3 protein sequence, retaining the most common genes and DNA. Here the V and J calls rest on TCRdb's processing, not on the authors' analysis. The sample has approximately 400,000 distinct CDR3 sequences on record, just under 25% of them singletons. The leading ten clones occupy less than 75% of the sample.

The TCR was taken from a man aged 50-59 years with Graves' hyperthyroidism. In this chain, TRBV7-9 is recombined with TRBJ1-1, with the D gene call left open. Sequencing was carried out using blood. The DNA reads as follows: TGTGCCACCAAGGACACTGAAGCTTTCTTT. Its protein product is CATKDTEAFF.